The text below deals with one T cell receptor (beta chain). Its target antigen remains unknown. There are no base qualities to consult, and no much larger clone falls within one base. The cohort consisted of 600 or so healthy bone marrow donors. At the time of sampling, every cohort member was nominally healthy, though immune exposures that went unrecorded were likely present. The donor tested CMV seronegative and was one of the 352 seronegative cohort members. A peripheral blood sample was collected from each donor, and TCR beta sequencing was performed on peripheral blood mononuclear cells. The Qiagen DNeasy Blood Extraction Kit was used to extract genomic DNA from the blood cell samples. To prepare the library, the immunoSEQ multiplex PCR assay was applied. The multiplex PCR relied on a mix of 60 forward primers for TCR Vbeta segments and 13 reverse primers for TCR Jbeta segments. The CDR3 region of rearranged TCR beta genes was amplified from genomic DNA with a multiplex PCR assay. On the Illumina HiSeq System, the amplified TCR beta libraries were sequenced as 87-base-pair reads. In the paper's pipeline: A later analysis counted 75 million to 100 million unique TCR beta chains across the 550 to 750 repertoires, and 9.5 million to 11 million of these chains were shared by at least two donors. Raw reads were error-corrected and collapsed into unique sequences by a nearest-neighbor algorithm in which closely related sequences were merged to remove PCR and sequencing errors. V, D and J gene segments were assigned by aligning CDR3 sequences to IMGT reference sequences. For a sequence to be retained, at least a six-nucleotide match to both a V gene segment and a J gene segment was required. A rearrangement was called productive if the CDR3 had no stop codons and remained in frame with V and J, and every other rearrangement was called non-productive. CDR3 was defined according to IMGT convention as the region running from the second conserved V-encoded cysteine to the conserved J-encoded phenylalanine. Sequences without an unambiguous match to a single V gene segment were excluded from the earlier analysis of approximately 600 of the donors. In an earlier analysis of a few hundred of the donors, a V segment was called functional when productive rearrangements were above 56.7%, and segregating when the standard deviation between donors exceeded 5%. A statistical classification framework was built for diagnosing cytomegalovirus status from the catalog of TCR beta chain sequences. In a later analysis, TCR nucleotide sequences were compared against IMGT/GENE-DB human TR gene sequences so that V and J genes could be assigned. Using the TCRdist pipeline, a later analysis assigned CDR3 sequences along with most-parsimonious VDJ recombination scenarios. In a later analysis, each TCR beta chain was defined by its CDR3 amino acid sequence together with its V-gene family, and reads lacking a unique V-gene family were excluded. As a way to deal with suspected cross-contamination and a sequencing artifact, a later analysis dropped over 550 nucleotide sequences that were highly shared and had low generation probability. In a later analysis, a clonal expansion index was calculated for each public chain from normalized within-repertoire ranks of inferred template counts. Generation probabilities in a later analysis came from a VDJ recombination model fitted to out-of-frame rearrangements, and those results were checked against IGoR. Hypergeometric tests were used in a later analysis to score TCR-TCR, TCR-HLA and TCR-CMV co-occurrence, with a repertoire-size bias correction applied to the TCR pairs. To estimate false discovery rates, a later analysis permuted the HLA or CMV assignments 20 times. In a later analysis, co-occurring TCRs were grouped with DBSCAN, and TCRdist sequence similarity was added when clustering was performed within HLA-allele-positive subsets. Repertoires with fewer than 30,000 or more than 120,000 public chains, plus five repertoires with anomalous nucleotide sharing, were excluded from co-occurrence clustering. Imported from immuneACCESS, the table was reduced by TCRdb to in-frame sequences with V and J called. These copies leave out some clones; in studies compared against another copy, an unresolved V gene accounts for under half, and the cause of the remainder is not known. V and J calls and clone size follow that table, whereas D and trimming were derived from the DNA. For this sample the table gives around 140,000 clones, of which around nine tenths were detected only once. 4% to 6.5% of the sample lies in the top ten.

The data were obtained in a study of cytomegalovirus exposure and HLA in healthy donors (dated by TCRdb to 2015 to 2018). Regarding the study in general: In an earlier analysis of several hundred of the donors, under 300 Gb of sequence data and 90 million to 120 million unique TCR beta sequences from 180 million or so T cells were reported. An early release covering more than 500 HLA-typed donors comprised 250 to 350 gigabases of sequencing data and around 80 million unique TCR sequences. The genetic ancestry cluster associated with self-reported Caucasian donors included roughly four fifths of the roughly 400 genotyped donors. The aim of the study was to test whether cataloging public T cell receptors could identify signatures of past pathogen exposure. The study used immunosequencing to profile the T cell repertoires of under 700 subjects and linked those repertoires to cytomegalovirus serostatus. A separate validation cohort of over a hundred different subjects was used in addition to the roughly 670-subject first cohort. To predict cytomegalovirus infection status, the study brought together high-throughput TCR immunosequencing, statistical association of individual TCRs with disease status, and machine learning. In a later analysis, previously published TCR beta repertoires from 670 or so donors were re-analyzed and high-resolution HLA genotyping was added so that TCR occurrence patterns could be studied. In the later analysis, no new phenotypic data were used to find candidate immune exposures; instead, reliance was placed on TCR beta sequences and their occurrence across donors. An earlier analysis of 587 of the donors used high-throughput TCR beta sequencing to judge whether each TCR beta V gene segment behaved as functional or pseudogenic. Donor age, sex, ethnicity and CMV serostatus were compiled together with the repertoire data. In a later genetic analysis, genome-wide SNP genotypes for 398 of the 666 donors were used, and that subset was treated as a discovery cohort. All discovery cohort repertoires had been generated using a single sequencing platform. HLA typing covered class I and class II loci at four-digit resolution. Typing coverage varied by locus: roughly 620-640 donors for A, B, C, DRB1 and DQB1; some 520 for DQA1; nearly 610 for DPA1; roughly 450 for DPB1. Because of strong linkage in the cohort, four or five DR-DQ haplotypes were treated as single units for association and clustering. Among about 410 genotyped donors of the cohort, an average of roughly 230,000 unique TCR beta nucleotide sequences was sequenced per donor, of which about 20% were non-productive. Results the study describes overall, beyond this receptor: A later analysis found that HLA-associated TCR beta chains were more clonally expanded and had lower generation probabilities than equally common non-associated chains. Strong co-occurrence of HLA alleles, especially DR and DQ, made assigning TCR associations to individual alleles difficult. Correlated functional status among segregating V segments might be attributable to linkage disequilibrium, but an unknown experimental factor could not be ruled out. A total of 164 TCR beta chains were listed by the study as associated with cytomegalovirus. Sequencing depth was assumed to be roughly uniform across donors in the presence/absence analyses, though that assumption may not hold. In vitro tests confirmed that three of the cytomegalovirus-associated TCR beta chains recognize cytomegalovirus antigens. The classifier was reported to diagnose cytomegalovirus status with high specificity and sensitivity in both the original and validation cohorts. A further reported finding was that TCR beta sequences accurately predicted the HLA-A and HLA-B alleles for most subjects in the first cohort. The authors suggested that the approach could potentially be generalized to other disease states and immunological phenotypes. According to a later analysis, parvovirus B19, influenza, CMV and Epstein-Barr virus appeared linked to several top co-occurrence clusters. HLA typing was unavailable for some donors at each locus, so association tests used only the typed subset. In a later analysis, TCR association rates were found to vary across HLA loci, with the most associated TCRs seen for DRB1 alleles and the fewest for HLA-C alleles. An association between a missense DCLRE1C variant and V-gene and J-gene trimming of TCR beta chains was found in a later genetic analysis and replicated in an independent cohort. Compared with the roughly 700-donor mean, donors in an Asian-associated ancestry cluster had fewer N-insertions in productive TCRs, according to a later genetic analysis. Broadly in line with IMGT annotations, most TCR beta V segments showed up in productive rearrangements about 90% or about 30% of the time in an earlier analysis of several hundred of the donors. Some IMGT-functional V segments, including TRBV6-2 and TRBV6-3, could not be told apart with the 87-base-pair reads, so those segments were excluded. A later analysis found that most CMV-associated TCR beta chains appeared HLA-restricted, with HLA associations seemingly driven largely by CMV exposure. A group of highly shared sequence variants was considered likely to be a technical artifact of the sequencing pipeline. About 17 rarely observed V segments, including chromosome 9 orphons, were excluded from the earlier analysis of about 610 of the donors because counts were too low. At a false discovery rate of 0.05, a later analysis linked some 17,000 TCR beta sequences to specific HLA alleles. CMV serostatus was the only immune exposure information available for the cohort. Across donors, most TCR sequences were observed very rarely, whereas some public TCRs were present in many individuals. This cohort had only TCR beta chains sequenced, and the lack of alpha or paired-chain data limited which features could be detected.

Including the terminal cysteine and phenylalanine, the CDR3 comprises 13 residues. The CDR3 DNA has 39 bases and is translated from base 1. The germline V gene encodes CDR1 SNHLY and CDR2 FYNNEI. At the junction V is shortened by 8 bases and J by 4 bases, with 15 bases in between. The sample was PBMCs. The chain is assembled from TRBV2 and TRBJ2-7; the D segment cannot be called with confidence. This clonotype was sampled from a woman aged 25-40 years in good health and CMV-seronegative. The sequenced DNA: TGTGCCAGCGGAGAGTATTCGGTATACGAGCAGTACTTC. Translated, this gives CASGEYSVYEQYF. Reference TRBV2 and TRBJ2-7 genes cover what lies past the CDR3, so the full variable domain is EPEVTQTPSHQVTQMGQEVILRCVPISNHLYFYWYRQILGQKVEFLVSFYNNEISEKSEIFDDQFSVERPDGSNFTLKIRSTKLEDSAMYFCASGEYSVYEQYFGPGTRLTVT.